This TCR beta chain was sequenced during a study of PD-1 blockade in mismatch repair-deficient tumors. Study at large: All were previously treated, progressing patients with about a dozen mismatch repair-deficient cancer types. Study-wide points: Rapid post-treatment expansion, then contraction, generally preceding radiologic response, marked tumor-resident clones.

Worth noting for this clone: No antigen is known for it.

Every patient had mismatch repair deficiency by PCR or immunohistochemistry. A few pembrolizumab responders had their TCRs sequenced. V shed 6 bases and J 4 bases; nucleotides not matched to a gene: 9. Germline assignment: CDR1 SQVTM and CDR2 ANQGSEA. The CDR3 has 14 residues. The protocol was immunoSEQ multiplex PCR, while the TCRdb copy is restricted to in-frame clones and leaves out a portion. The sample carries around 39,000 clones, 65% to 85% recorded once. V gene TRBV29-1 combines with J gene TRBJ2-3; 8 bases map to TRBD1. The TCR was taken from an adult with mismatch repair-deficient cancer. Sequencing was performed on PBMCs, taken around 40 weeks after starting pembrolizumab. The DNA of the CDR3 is TGCAGCGTATGTCAGGGGGCGCGCGCAGATACGCAGTATTTT. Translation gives CSVCQGARADTQYF.